These T cell receptor beta chains were read from a single sample in a study of blood T cells in healthy people across ages. TCRdb re-analysed the 5' RACE reads in MiXCR, keeping a single row per CDR3 protein. The table lists over a million distinct CDR3 sequences, 35% to 55% of them singletons. The specimen was blood. The receptors stem from a woman aged 60-75 years in good health. Both conserved end residues are part of each CDR3. The order of the fields is clone size, V gene, J gene, D gene, CDR3 DNA, CDR3 protein. A D gene is named only where the DNA matches it firmly. For some rows the clone size is stated as once, few or many, or as a class when expanded; others skip it.

clone size: NA; V gene: TRBV28; J gene: TRBJ2-2; D gene: NA; CDR3 DNA: TGTGCCAGCAGTGCAACCATTCTCTTCCAGGGGCGCCCCGGGGAGCTGTTTTTT; CDR3 protein: CASSATILFQGRPGELFF
clone size: NA; V gene: TRBV20-1; J gene: TRBJ1-4; D gene: NA; CDR3 DNA: TGCAGTGCTAGAGAGTCAGTCAGGGGAGCCCTTAGGAGGACTAATGAAAAACTGTTTTTT; CDR3 protein: CSARESVRGALRRTNEKLFF
clone size: NA; V gene: TRBV28; J gene: TRBJ1-2; D gene: TRBD1; CDR3 DNA: TGTGCCAGCAGTGCGACAGGGATCTATGGCTACACCTTC; CDR3 protein: CASSATGIYGYTF
clone size: few; V gene: TRBV27; J gene: TRBJ2-7; D gene: NA; CDR3 DNA: TGTGCCAGCAGTTCCGGGGGCGTGGTAAACGAGCAGTACTTC; CDR3 protein: CASSSGGVVNEQYF
clone size: NA; V gene: TRBV27; J gene: TRBJ2-5; D gene: NA; CDR3 DNA: TGTGCCAGCAGTTTATTTTTCGACAACCAAGAGACCCAGTACTTC; CDR3 protein: CASSLFFDNQETQYF
clone size: few; V gene: TRBV29-1; J gene: TRBJ2-5; D gene: TRBD2; CDR3 DNA: TGCAGCGTCGCTGGGACTAGCGGACAAGAGACCCAGTACTTC; CDR3 protein: CSVAGTSGQETQYF
clone size: NA; V gene: TRBV7-9; J gene: TRBJ2-7; D gene: TRBD2; CDR3 DNA: TGTGCCAGCAGCTTAGCGAGTAGCGGGAACTACGAGCAGTACTTC; CDR3 protein: CASSLASSGNYEQYF
clone size: few; V gene: TRBV5-1; J gene: TRBJ2-1; D gene: TRBD2; CDR3 DNA: TGCGCCAGCAGCTTGTCAAGCGGGAGTGTTAATGAGCAGTTCTTC; CDR3 protein: CASSLSSGSVNEQFF
clone size: few; V gene: TRBV20-1; J gene: TRBJ2-7; D gene: TRBD2; CDR3 DNA: TGCAGTGCTAGGGCTCTGCTGACTAGCGGCTACGAGCAGTACTTC; CDR3 protein: CSARALLTSGYEQYF
clone size: NA; V gene: TRBV14; J gene: TRBJ2-3; D gene: TRBD2; CDR3 DNA: TGTGCCAGATGGGGAGAACTAGCGGGAAGTTCAGCAGATACGCAGTATTTT; CDR3 protein: CARWGELAGSSADTQYF
clone size: NA; V gene: TRBV7-9; J gene: TRBJ2-7; D gene: NA; CDR3 DNA: TGTGCCAGCAGCCTAGGGGCGCAGGTCGTGCACGAGCAGTACTTC; CDR3 protein: CASSLGAQVVHEQYF
clone size: NA; V gene: TRBV5-6; J gene: TRBJ2-7; D gene: NA; CDR3 DNA: TGTGCCAGCAGCCCCTCCAGGGCTCGATTATACGAGCAGTACTTC; CDR3 protein: CASSPSRARLYEQYF
clone size: NA; V gene: TRBV14; J gene: TRBJ2-5; D gene: NA; CDR3 DNA: TGTGCCAGCAACCAAGATTTCGTTTGGGAGACCCAGTACTTC; CDR3 protein: CASNQDFVWETQYF
clone size: NA; V gene: TRBV29-1; J gene: TRBJ2-7; D gene: TRBD1; CDR3 DNA: TGCAGCGTTTTGAAAGGGACAGGGGGCTCTTACGAGCAGTACTTC; CDR3 protein: CSVLKGTGGSYEQYF
clone size: NA; V gene: TRBV7-9; J gene: TRBJ1-1; D gene: NA; CDR3 DNA: TGTGCCAGCAGCTTAGCCAAGTGGGGGAACACTGCAGCTTTCTTT; CDR3 protein: CASSLAKWGNTAAFF
clone size: few; V gene: TRBV5-1; J gene: TRBJ2-7; D gene: NA; CDR3 DNA: TGCGCCAGCGGACCCCAGGGTTACGAGCAGTACTTC; CDR3 protein: CASGPQGYEQYF
clone size: NA; V gene: TRBV7-9; J gene: TRBJ1-2; D gene: NA; CDR3 DNA: TGTGCCAGCAGCCCTGGGGGGGGCGAAGGCTACACCTTC; CDR3 protein: CASSPGGGEGYTF
clone size: few; V gene: TRBV7-9; J gene: TRBJ2-7; D gene: NA; CDR3 DNA: TGTGCCAGCAGCTTCCTTAGCGCCGAGCAGTACTTC; CDR3 protein: CASSFLSAEQYF
clone size: many; V gene: TRBV10-3; J gene: TRBJ2-1; D gene: NA; CDR3 DNA: TGTGCCATCAGTGAGTCGGGCGGAACCTACAATGAGCAGTTCTTC; CDR3 protein: CAISESGGTYNEQFF
clone size: few; V gene: TRBV7-8; J gene: TRBJ2-2; D gene: NA; CDR3 DNA: TGTGCCAGCAGCTTAAGGGCGAGCGGACGAGGGACCGGGGAGCTGTTTTTT; CDR3 protein: CASSLRASGRGTGELFF
clone size: NA; V gene: TRBV10-3; J gene: TRBJ2-7; D gene: TRBD1; CDR3 DNA: TGTGCCATCAGTGAAGGGTCGGGACAGGGGGTGTACGAGCAGTACTTC; CDR3 protein: CAISEGSGQGVYEQYF
clone size: few; V gene: TRBV28; J gene: TRBJ2-3; D gene: NA; CDR3 DNA: TGTGCCAGCAGTTCCTATCGGGTGAGCACAGATACGCAGTATTTT; CDR3 protein: CASSSYRVSTDTQYF
clone size: NA; V gene: TRBV24-1; J gene: TRBJ2-7; D gene: NA; CDR3 DNA: TGTGCCACCAGTGATTTCCCGGGGCGGGCAATATCCTACGAGCAGTACTTC; CDR3 protein: CATSDFPGRAISYEQYF
clone size: few; V gene: TRBV7-9; J gene: TRBJ2-1; D gene: NA; CDR3 DNA: TGTGCCAGCAGCTTAGGCAGGGTGGACCTTCAAGAGCAGTTCTTC; CDR3 protein: CASSLGRVDLQEQFF
clone size: NA; V gene: TRBV10-3; J gene: TRBJ2-3; D gene: NA; CDR3 DNA: TGTGCCATCAGGGAGAGCACAGATACGCAGTATTTT; CDR3 protein: CAIRESTDTQYF
clone size: NA; V gene: TRBV7-2; J gene: TRBJ1-1; D gene: NA; CDR3 DNA: TGTGCCAGCAGCTTATTAGCAGAAGCTTTCTTT; CDR3 protein: CASSLLAEAFF
clone size: NA; V gene: TRBV4-2; J gene: TRBJ2-1; D gene: TRBD2; CDR3 DNA: TGTGCCAGCAGCCAAGGGGCGGGAGGAGTTAATGAGCAGTTCTTC; CDR3 protein: CASSQGAGGVNEQFF
clone size: few; V gene: TRBV20-1; J gene: TRBJ2-3; D gene: NA; CDR3 DNA: TGCAGTGCTCGAGTGGGCAGGGTGGTCGATACGCAGTATTTT; CDR3 protein: CSARVGRVVDTQYF
clone size: few; V gene: TRBV20-1; J gene: TRBJ2-7; D gene: NA; CDR3 DNA: TGCAGTGCTAGCCGCCCCGGGACGGAACCCTACGAGCAGTACTTC; CDR3 protein: CSASRPGTEPYEQYF
clone size: few; V gene: TRBV30; J gene: TRBJ2-6; D gene: NA; CDR3 DNA: TGTGCCTGGGGGTACAGTCGAACTTTATTCAGACTAAGCTCTGGGGCCAACGTCCTGACTTTC; CDR3 protein: CAWGYSRTLFRLSSGANVLTF
clone size: NA; V gene: TRBV20-1; J gene: TRBJ2-1; D gene: TRBD2; CDR3 DNA: TGCAGTGCCCCGAGGGCTAGCGGGAGGGCTGAGCAGTTCTTC; CDR3 protein: CSAPRASGRAEQFF
clone size: NA; V gene: TRBV15; J gene: TRBJ2-5; D gene: TRBD1; CDR3 DNA: TGTGCCACCAGCACCCTCGCCGGGACAGCACAAGAGACCCAGTACTTC; CDR3 protein: CATSTLAGTAQETQYF
clone size: NA; V gene: TRBV6-5; J gene: TRBJ1-2; D gene: NA; CDR3 DNA: TGTGCCAGCAGTTACGATCAGGGAAGCTATGGCTACACCTTC; CDR3 protein: CASSYDQGSYGYTF
clone size: few; V gene: TRBV7-8; J gene: TRBJ2-7; D gene: NA; CDR3 DNA: TGTGCCAGCAGCGTAGCCGGGACAAACTACGAGCAGTACTTC; CDR3 protein: CASSVAGTNYEQYF
clone size: NA; V gene: TRBV20-1; J gene: TRBJ2-1; D gene: TRBD2; CDR3 DNA: TGCAGTGCTAGAGTAGCGGGAGGGCCTGAGCAGTTCTTC; CDR3 protein: CSARVAGGPEQFF
clone size: few; V gene: TRBV6-2/TRBV6-3; J gene: TRBJ1-6; D gene: NA; CDR3 DNA: TGTGCCAGCGGAGTACAAGGAATGAATTCACCCCTCCACTTT; CDR3 protein: CASGVQGMNSPLHF
clone size: many; V gene: TRBV24-1; J gene: TRBJ2-3; D gene: NA; CDR3 DNA: TGTGCCACCAGTGGAAGCGGGTCATTACTCACAGATACGCAGTATTTT; CDR3 protein: CATSGSGSLLTDTQYF
clone size: NA; V gene: TRBV27; J gene: TRBJ2-5; D gene: NA; CDR3 DNA: TGTGCCAGCAGTATGCTACAGCAATTGTACCAAGAGACCCAGTACTTC; CDR3 protein: CASSMLQQLYQETQYF
clone size: few; V gene: TRBV9; J gene: TRBJ2-7; D gene: NA; CDR3 DNA: TGTGCCAGCGCCGAATCGGGAGCCAGCTCCTACGAGCAGTACTTC; CDR3 protein: CASAESGASSYEQYF
clone size: NA; V gene: TRBV28; J gene: TRBJ2-7; D gene: NA; CDR3 DNA: TGTGCCAGCACCCCGGGAGTCCACGAGCAGTACTTC; CDR3 protein: CASTPGVHEQYF
clone size: few; V gene: TRBV20-1; J gene: TRBJ2-1; D gene: NA; CDR3 DNA: TGCAGTGCTAGAGATCGGTCAGAAAGGACCGTAAATATTAATGAGCAGTTCTTC; CDR3 protein: CSARDRSERTVNINEQFF
clone size: NA; V gene: TRBV27; J gene: TRBJ2-7; D gene: TRBD2; CDR3 DNA: TGTGCCAGCACCACTCAGCGGGATGGTTACGAGCAGTACTTC; CDR3 protein: CASTTQRDGYEQYF
clone size: few; V gene: TRBV3-1; J gene: TRBJ1-2; D gene: NA; CDR3 DNA: TGTGCCAGCAGCCAGCCTCCCGCCTATGGCTACACCTTC; CDR3 protein: CASSQPPAYGYTF
clone size: NA; V gene: TRBV10-2; J gene: TRBJ2-1; D gene: TRBD2; CDR3 DNA: TGCGCCAGCAGTGACGGCGGGAGTGGCCGGGATGAGCAGTTCTTC; CDR3 protein: CASSDGGSGRDEQFF
clone size: NA; V gene: TRBV2; J gene: TRBJ2-5; D gene: NA; CDR3 DNA: TGTGCCAGCAGTGAAGGGCAGGGACGGGGAGAGACCCAGTACTTC; CDR3 protein: CASSEGQGRGETQYF